Shown below are 8 T cell receptor beta chains from a single sample sequenced in a study of cytomegalovirus exposure and HLA in healthy donors. PCR amplification relied on 60 Vbeta primers (plus 13 Jbeta primers). Data came from immunoSEQ multiplex PCR; TCRdb stores just in-frame clones and leaves some out. The table gives 150,000 or so clones; the top ten clones make up approximately 1.6% of it. The sequenced material came from PBMCs. The receptors derive from a man between 18 and 35 years old in good health and CMV-seronegative.

The J gene is TRBJ1-5, the V gene TRBV15, with D uncertain. Germline V gene data show CDR1 as LNHNV and CDR2 as YYDKDF (reference sequence). The CDR3 is 16 amino acids. V was pared by 6 bases and J by 3 bases, with 18 bases between. The CDR3 region is CATSDEGVNFNQPQHF. The CDR3 coding sequence is TGTGCCACCAGTGATGAGGGAGTTAATTTCAATCAGCCCCAGCATTTT.

The rearrangement links TRBV11-3 to TRBJ2-7, with D possibly TRBD1 on 5 matching bases. Germline V gives CDR1 SGHNT, CDR2 YENEEA. V was clipped by 5 bases and J by 3 bases, with 14 bases between them. This CDR3 contains 14 residues. Here the CDR3 DNA reads TGTGCCAGCAGCCACCTTTACGGACACTACGAGCAGTACTTC. It is translated as CASSHLYGHYEQYF.

V usage is TRBV10-3 and J usage is TRBJ1-2, with D unresolved. This CDR3 region has 14 residues. V was trimmed by 4 bases and J by 5 bases, leaving 14 bases between them. The germline V gene has CDR1 ENHRY and CDR2 SYGVKD. CDR3 bases: TGTGCCATCAGTGCGGAGCGCTCCCAATATGGCTACACCTTC. Translated: CAISAERSQYGYTF.

The V gene is TRBV13, the J gene TRBJ2-5; perhaps TRBD2 as D (5 bases). TRBJ2-7 explains the end of the DNA better; the J call may be wrong. CDR1 PRHDT and CDR2 FYEKMQ come from the germline V gene (reference sequence). The CDR3 is 16 residues long. The CDR3 DNA sequence: TGTGCCAGCAGCCCCCCGAAGGGAGAGGTCCCCTACGAGCAGTACTTC. This translates into CASSPPKGEVPYEQYF.

V usage is TRBV6-5 and J usage is TRBJ2-2; 7 nucleotides match TRBD2. CDR1 is MNHEY and CDR2 is SVGAGI in the germline V gene. V dropped 5 bases and J dropped 4; count of bases not matched to a gene: 4. This CDR3 comprises 14 residues. In DNA form, the CDR3 reads TGTGCCAGCAGTCTCGGGAGGCGCACCGGGGAGCTGTTTTTT. Protein: CASSLGRRTGELFF.

V is TRBV11-2 and J is TRBJ1-1, with D possibly matching TRBD1 (5 bases). The germline CDR1 and CDR2 sequences are SGHAT and FQNNGV. The CDR3 length is 12 residues. Trimming took off 5 bases at V and 4 bases at J, with 8 bases between the two ends. CDR3 protein: CASSRTGTEAFF. The CDR3 DNA sequence: TGTGCCAGCAGCCGCACAGGCACTGAAGCTTTCTTT.

The J gene is TRBJ2-7, the V gene TRBV7-2, with a weak D call TRBD2 (6 bases). The CDR3 is 13 residues long. Trimming removed 5 bases at V and 0 bases at J, with 8 bases between. From germline, CDR1 is SGHTA and CDR2 FQGNSA. The CDR3 DNA reads TGTGCCAGCAGCACTAGCCTCTCCTACGAGCAGTACTTC. Its protein product is CASSTSLSYEQYF. The whole variable domain, remainder taken from reference TRBV7-2 and TRBJ2-7, is GAGVSQSPSNKVTEKGKDVELRCDPISGHTALYWYRQSLGQGLEFLIYFQGNSAPDKSGLPSDRFSAERTGGSVSTLTIQRTQQEDSAVYLCASSTSLSYEQYFGPGTRLTVT.

CDR3 region: CAWSAGRRSYEQYF. The CDR3 DNA reads TGTGCCTGGAGTGCTGGCAGGCGCTCCTACGAGCAGTACTTC. The chain links TRBV30 to TRBJ2-7; no clear D gene. V was shortened by 1 base and J by 0 bases, with 10 bases between the two germline ends. Germline V gene lookup returns CDR1 GTSNPN and CDR2 SVGIG (reference sequence). This CDR3 contains 14 residues.